Below are 21 T cell receptor beta chains sequenced from a single sample in a study of blood T cell repertoires in COVID-19. Sequencing used immunoSEQ multiplex PCR; TCRdb keeps in-frame clones, though not all of them. The table shows about 260,000 clones, with more than 85% occurring only once. The sample consisted of peripheral blood. The source is a woman in her fifties or sixties with COVID-19, enrolled during active disease.

The chain joins TRBV28 to TRBJ2-7; D may be TRBD2 (7 bases). CDR1 MDHEN and CDR2 SYDVKM come from the germline V gene. Trimming took off 7 bases at V and 0 bases at J, with 19 bases between the two ends. CDR3 length equals 16 residues. CDR3 region: CASTSRGAGSSYEQYF. CDR3 in DNA: TGTGCCAGCACCTCCAGGGGAGCGGGGAGCTCCTACGAGCAGTACTTC.

The rearrangement joins TRBV9 to TRBJ2-1, with a possible D match to TRBD2 (6 bases). This CDR3 region has 15 residues. Germline V gives CDR1 SGDLS, CDR2 YYNGEE. Trimming shortened V by 4 bases and J by 5 bases, and 16 bases separated the two germline ends. The CDR3 DNA is TGTGCCAGCAGCCCCCACAGCGGGCCAAACAATGAGCAGTTCTTC. Amino acids: CASSPHSGPNNEQFF.

The genes are TRBV15 and TRBJ2-1; TRBD2 aligns across 13 bases. Germline V CDR1 and CDR2: LNHNV, YYDKDF (reference sequence). CDR3 length: 18 amino acids. J lost 9 bases, V lost 1 base, and 12 bases had no gene match. This chain's CDR3 is CATSRGKGGLAGVLEQFF. The CDR3 nucleotides are TGTGCCACCAGCAGAGGAAAGGGAGGACTAGCGGGAGTACTTGAGCAGTTCTTC.

This chain joins TRBV21-1 and TRBJ2-1; the DNA was not compared with TRBD2, the D call given in the table. TRBV21-1 is described as a pseudogene. CDR3 length: 20 residues. The DNA for the CDR3 is TGTGCCAGCAGCAAAGAAGCCCGGCTAGCGGGAGGGCCAGGGTACAATGAGCAGTTCTTC. It encodes CASSKEARLAGGPGYNEQFF.

This clone occurred a few times. The chain recombines TRBV27 with TRBJ2-5; TRBD2 agrees at 9 bases. Germline CDR1 MNHEY, CDR2 SMNVEV (reference sequence). Trimming cost V 5 bases and J 6 bases; bases outside gene matches: 10. The CDR3 spans 15 residues. For the CDR3, the DNA is TGTGCCAGCAGTGGGGTCGATAGCGGGAGCCAGACCCAGTACTTC. Protein product: CASSGVDSGSQTQYF.

The chain couples TRBV7-2 to TRBJ2-2, with D unresolved. This CDR3 spans 15 amino acids. The V and J ends lost 4 bases and 2 bases respectively, with 11 bases between them. Germline CDR1 is SGHTA and CDR2 is FQGNSA. The CDR3 bases are TGTGCCAGCAGCTACTTTCGGGTCAACACCGGGGAGCTGTTTTTT. Translated, it gives CASSYFRVNTGELFF.

The chain is built from TRBV5-1 and TRBJ2-2; perhaps TRBD1 as D (6 bases). The CDR3 covers 14 residues. Germline-derived CDR1 and CDR2 are SGHRS and YFSETQ. V was shortened by 4 bases and J by 4 bases, with 11 bases between the two germline ends. CDR3 DNA sequence: TGCGCCAGCAGCGTGGACAGCCCCACCGGGGAGCTGTTTTTT. Protein product: CASSVDSPTGELFF. Supplemented by reference TRBV5-1 and TRBJ2-2, the full variable domain reads KAGVTQTPRYLIKTRGQQVTLSCSPISGHRSVSWYQQTPGQGLQFLFEYFSETQRNKGNFPGRFSGRQFSNSRSEMNVSTLELGDSALYLCASSVDSPTGELFFGEGSRLTVL.

The chain couples TRBV7-8 to TRBJ1-5, with 11 bases fitting TRBD1. The V gene end was trimmed by 5 bases and the J gene end by 4 bases; junction bases not matched to a gene: 7. CDR1 is SGHVS and CDR2 is FQNEAQ in the germline V gene. This CDR3 has 16 residues. The CDR3 spells CASSEYGTGGNQPQHF. CDR3 DNA: TGTGCCAGCAGCGAATACGGGACAGGGGGGAATCAGCCCCAGCATTTT. The entire variable domain, with the rest obtained from reference TRBV7-8 and TRBJ1-5, is as follows: GAGVSQSPRYKVAKRGQDVALRCDPISGHVSLFWYQQALGQGPEFLTYFQNEAQLDKSGLPSDRFFAERPEGSVSTLKIQRTQQEDSAVYLCASSEYGTGGNQPQHFGDGTRLSIL.

The rearrangement links TRBV18 to TRBJ2-2, with 7 positions matching TRBD1. The germline V gene encodes CDR1 KGHSH and CDR2 LQKENI. With 6 bases clipped from V and 7 bases from J, the junction kept 14 bases outside the gene matches. The CDR3 runs 16 residues. The DNA of the CDR3 is TGTGCCAGCTCGTACTTTTCTTCAGGGGGAATCGGGGAGCTGTTTTTT. As protein: CASSYFSSGGIGELFF.

This clone was seen only once. This chain connects TRBV7-3 to TRBJ2-2; 9 bases are shared with TRBD2. The V and J ends lost 2 bases and 5 bases, in that order; junction bases with no gene match: 9. Germline V lookup: CDR1 SGHTA, CDR2 FQGTGA. This CDR3 has 17 amino acids. DNA of the CDR3: TGTGCCAGCAGCTTAGTGGCGGGAGGGCCTAGGACCGGGGAGCTGTTTTTT. Protein product: CASSLVAGGPRTGELFF.

The V call is TRBV5-4, the J call TRBJ2-1; possibly TRBD2 for D (5 bases). Germline CDR1 and CDR2: SGHNT and YYREEE (reference sequence). This CDR3 has 14 amino acids. Trimming cost V 2 bases and J 5 bases, with 11 bases left between them. CDR3 amino acids: CASSFGGGNNEQFF. The CDR3 DNA follows: TGTGCCAGCAGCTTTGGCGGAGGCAACAATGAGCAGTTCTTC.

The chain employs TRBV4-3 and TRBJ2-7; possibly TRBD2 for D (5 bases). The length of the CDR3 is 14 residues. V lost 2 bases, J lost 2 bases, and 10 bases lay in between. Germline CDR1 LGHNA, CDR2 YSLEER. The CDR3 sequence is CASSQRTGTYEQYF. The CDR3 DNA is TGCGCCAGCAGCCAACGGACGGGAACCTACGAGCAGTACTTC.

This chain connects TRBV30 to TRBJ2-7; 16 bases map to TRBD2. Trimming cost V 1 base and J 6 bases; bases outside gene matches: 18. This CDR3 has 20 amino acids. Germline assignment: CDR1 GTSNPN and CDR2 SVGIG (reference sequence). The CDR3 sequence is CAWSGLTGTSGRAFAREQYF. As DNA, the CDR3 is TGTGCCTGGAGTGGCCTCACCGGGACTAGCGGGAGGGCCTTTGCCCGCGAGCAGTACTTC.

The V call is TRBV4-2, the J call TRBJ2-1; maybe TRBD2 (7 bases). The germline CDR1 and CDR2 sequences are LGHNA and YNFKEQ. The V end lost 0 bases, the J end lost 2 bases, and 17 bases lay between the germline ends. This CDR3 is built from 18 residues. CDR3 in DNA: TGTGCCAGCAGCCAAGACCGCGGGGGCGGAGCCCCCTACAATGAGCAGTTCTTC. Its protein product is CASSQDRGGGAPYNEQFF.

The CDR3 DNA is TGTGCCAGTAGTACTAAGGGACTAGCGGGAGTAGACGAGCAGTACTTC. Protein product: CASSTKGLAGVDEQYF. The chain recombines TRBV19 with TRBJ2-7; 14 nucleotides agree with TRBD2. CDR1 is LNHDA, CDR2 SQIVND, per germline (reference sequence). Trimming took 4 bases from V and 5 from J; bases not matched to a gene: 7. The length of the CDR3 is 16 residues. The variable domain in full, with the rest retrieved from reference TRBV19 and TRBJ2-7, is DGGITQSPKYLFRKEGQNVTLSCEQNLNHDAMYWYRQDPGQGLRLIYYSQIVNDFQKGDIAEGYSVSREKKESFPLTVTSAQKNPTAFYLCASSTKGLAGVDEQYFGPGTRLTVT.

Turning to this clone: The same CDR3 can be traced to other DNA sequences in this sample. This chain uses TRBV25-1 with TRBJ2-7, with 10 bases that match TRBD1. J lost 6 bases, V lost 4 bases, and 12 bases had no gene match. The germline gives CDR1 MGHDK, CDR2 SYGVNS. This CDR3 comprises 16 residues. The CDR3 coding sequence is TGTGCCAGCAGTGTTAGGACGGGACAGGGGATCGTCGAGCAGTACTTC. This gives the protein CASSVRTGQGIVEQYF.

This clone has a single count. The chain is built from TRBV11-3 and TRBJ2-5, with D possibly TRBD2 on 6 matching bases. Per germline, CDR1 SGHNT and CDR2 YENEEA. The V end lost 5 bases, the J end lost 5 bases, and 12 bases lay between the germline ends. The CDR3 has 13 residues. The CDR3 DNA reads TGTGCCAGCAGCGTAGGTGGGGGGGAGACCCAGTACTTC. Translated, it gives CASSVGGGETQYF.

CDR3 sequence (DNA): TGTGCCAGCAGCTTTTGGATGGGCGGGAGGGCCTACAATGAGCAGTTCTTC. Protein: CASSFWMGGRAYNEQFF. The rearrangement uses TRBV7-3 and TRBJ2-1, with 9 bases that match TRBD2. The CDR3 contains 17 residues. Germline V gene data show CDR1 as SGHTA and CDR2 as FQGTGA. With 3 bases clipped from V and 2 bases from J, the junction kept 8 bases outside the gene matches. Drawing the rest from reference TRBV7-3 and TRBJ2-1, the complete variable domain is GAGVSQTPSNKVTEKGKYVELRCDPISGHTALYWYRQSLGQGPEFLIYFQGTGAADDSGLPNDRFFAVRPEGSVSTLKIQRTERGDSAVYLCASSFWMGGRAYNEQFFGPGTRLTVL.

The gene calls are TRBV11-2 and TRBJ2-7; TRBD2 might be the D (5 bases). Trimming cost V 5 bases and J 0 bases, with 14 bases left between them. Looked up from germline, CDR1 is SGHAT and CDR2 is FQNNGV. The length of the CDR3 is 15 residues. The CDR3, as DNA: TGTGCCAGCAGCACCGGACTCCGGTCCTCCTACGAGCAGTACTTC. The encoded protein is CASSTGLRSSYEQYF.

CDR3 coding DNA: TGTGCCAGCTCAAACGGACAGAATAGCAATCAGCCCCAGCATTTT. Its protein is CASSNGQNSNQPQHF. This chain connects TRBV18 to TRBJ1-5; maybe TRBD1 (6 bases). There are 15 residues in the CDR3. Looked up from germline, CDR1 is KGHSH and CDR2 is LQKENI. Trimming took 5 bases from V and 0 from J, leaving 11 bases between them. The entire variable domain, with the rest obtained from reference TRBV18 and TRBJ1-5, is as follows: NAGVMQNPRHLVRRRGQEARLRCSPMKGHSHVYWYRQLPEEGLKFMVYLQKENIIDESGMPKERFSAEFPKEGPSILRIQQVVRGDSAAYFCASSNGQNSNQPQHFGDGTRLSIL.

This clone appeared once. The chain is built from TRBV18 and TRBJ2-7; TRBD2 might be the D (5 bases). Trimming cost V 1 base and J 5 bases, with 9 bases left between them. Per germline, CDR1 KGHSH and CDR2 LQKENI. The CDR3 totals 13 residues. The CDR3 nucleotides are TGTGCCAGCTCACCACGGGCCGGGGACGAGCAGTACTTC. Translating gives CASSPRAGDEQYF.